Detailed here is one T cell receptor (beta chain). This sample was taken from a study of cytomegalovirus exposure and HLA in healthy donors. Study-level background: HLA-typed donors were the source of about 85 million unique TCRs held in an early data release.

Primers: 60 Vbeta forward and 13 Jbeta reverse. Produced via immunoSEQ multiplex PCR; TCRdb's table is partial and in-frame only. The repertoire includes over 65,000 clones, roughly 80% of them detected once, and about 7.4% sits in the top ten. V trimming: 5 bases; J trimming: 5 bases; junction bases outside the gene matches: 6. Germline V CDR1 and CDR2: MDHEN, SYDVKM. This CDR3 comprises 14 residues. The chain is built from TRBV28 and TRBJ2-1; TRBD2 matches at 7 bases. This TCR was sampled from a woman in her twenties or thirties in good health and CMV-seropositive. The sequenced sample consisted of PBMCs. The CDR3: CASSRTGGDNEQFF. For the CDR3, the DNA is TGTGCCAGCAGTCGGACGGGGGGTGACAATGAGCAGTTCTTC.